This T cell receptor (beta chain) was sequenced in a study of blood T cell repertoires in COVID-19. Germline values: CDR1 SNHLY, CDR2 FYNNEI. This CDR3 has 14 residues. V lost 6 bases and J 2 bases, leaving 13 bases between the germline ends. The authors' processing: Using reference gene primer amplification, nucleated cell counts were estimated. Produced via immunoSEQ multiplex PCR; TCRdb's table is partial and in-frame only. The V and J calls and clone size were taken over from that table, and D and trimming were inferred from the DNA. This sample carries 250,000 or so clones, 85% to 95% of them seen once, and the ten largest clones take more than 0.65%.

This chain joins TRBV2 and TRBJ2-5; possibly TRBD1 for D (7 bases). This receptor was identified in a man aged 30 to 45 with COVID-19, enrolled during active disease. The material sequenced was peripheral blood. CDR3: CASSQGGGQETQYF. In DNA form, the CDR3 reads TGTGCCAGCAGCCAGGGGGGAGGTCAAGAGACCCAGTACTTC.